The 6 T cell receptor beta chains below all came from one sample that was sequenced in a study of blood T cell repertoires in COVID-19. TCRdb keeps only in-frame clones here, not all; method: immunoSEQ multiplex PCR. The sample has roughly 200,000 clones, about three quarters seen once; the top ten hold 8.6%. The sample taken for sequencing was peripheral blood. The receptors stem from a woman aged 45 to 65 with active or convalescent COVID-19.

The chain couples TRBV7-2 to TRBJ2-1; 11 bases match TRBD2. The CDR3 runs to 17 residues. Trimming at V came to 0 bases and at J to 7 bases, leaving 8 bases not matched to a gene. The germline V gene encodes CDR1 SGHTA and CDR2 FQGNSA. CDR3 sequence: CASSLAFSGGGGNEQFF. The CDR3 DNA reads TGTGCCAGCAGCTTAGCGTTTAGCGGGGGGGGTGGGAATGAGCAGTTCTTC.

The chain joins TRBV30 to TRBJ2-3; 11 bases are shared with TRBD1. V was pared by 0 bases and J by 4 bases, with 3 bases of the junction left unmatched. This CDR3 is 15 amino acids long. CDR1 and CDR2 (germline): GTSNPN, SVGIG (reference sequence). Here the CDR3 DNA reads TGTGCCTGGAGTGTTTGGGGACAGGGGGCAGATACGCAGTATTTT. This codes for CAWSVWGQGADTQYF. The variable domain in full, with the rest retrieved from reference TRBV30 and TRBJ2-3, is SQTIHQWPATLVQPVGSPLSLECTVEGTSNPNLYWYRQAAGRGLQLLFYSVGIGQISSEVPQNLSASRPQDRQFILSSKKLLLSDSGFYLCAWSVWGQGADTQYFGPGTRLTVL.

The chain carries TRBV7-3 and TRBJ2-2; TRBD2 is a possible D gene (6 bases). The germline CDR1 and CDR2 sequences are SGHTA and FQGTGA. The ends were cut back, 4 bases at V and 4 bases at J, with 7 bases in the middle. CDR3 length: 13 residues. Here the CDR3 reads CASSYGGTGELFF. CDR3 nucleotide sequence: TGTGCCAGCAGCTACGGGGGCACCGGGGAGCTGTTTTTT.

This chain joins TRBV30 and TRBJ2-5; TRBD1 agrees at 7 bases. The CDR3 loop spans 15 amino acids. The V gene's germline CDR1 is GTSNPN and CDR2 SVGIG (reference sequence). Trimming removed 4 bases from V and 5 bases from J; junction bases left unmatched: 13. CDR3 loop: CAWTGPPPRGETQYF. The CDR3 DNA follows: TGTGCCTGGACTGGCCCTCCCCCCAGGGGGGAGACCCAGTACTTC.

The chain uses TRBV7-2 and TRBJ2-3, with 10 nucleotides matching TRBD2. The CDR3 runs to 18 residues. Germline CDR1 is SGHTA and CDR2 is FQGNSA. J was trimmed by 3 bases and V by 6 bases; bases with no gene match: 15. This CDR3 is CASSPKPSGGVKTDTQYF. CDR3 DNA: TGTGCCAGCAGTCCCAAGCCCAGCGGGGGGGTCAAGACAGATACGCAGTATTTT.

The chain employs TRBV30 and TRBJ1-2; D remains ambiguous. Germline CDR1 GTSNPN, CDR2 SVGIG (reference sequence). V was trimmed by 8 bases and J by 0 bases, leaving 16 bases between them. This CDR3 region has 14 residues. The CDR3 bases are TGTGCCCACGGACCCCGGGGAGCTAACTATGGCTACACCTTC. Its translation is CAHGPRGANYGYTF.